This section outlines one T cell receptor (beta chain) sequence together with its context. This record comes from a study of blood T cell repertoires in COVID-19. Whole-study context: The cDNA or gDNA used as material had been derived from T cells, B-cell-depleted T cells, or PBMCs.

V lost 0 bases and J lost 0; bases outside the gene matches: 5. The CDR3 loop spans 17 amino acids. Germline V gives CDR1 SGHTA, CDR2 FQGNSA. In the original processing: Researchers report that nucleated cell counts were estimated from reference gene primer amplification. Some clones are missing from TCRdb's copy, which holds only in-frame ones; the method was immunoSEQ multiplex PCR. Clone size and the V and J calls come from that table; the DNA yielded D and trimming. The data show some 93,000 clones, about 86% seen once. Sequenced sample: peripheral blood. The chain has TRBV7-2 and TRBJ2-3; TRBD2 matches at 8 bases. The sequence was collected from a woman over 75 with acute or convalescent COVID-19. The CDR3 sequence is CASSLAVSGASTDTQYF. The CDR3 DNA sequence: TGTGCCAGCAGCTTAGCTGTTAGCGGGGCTAGCACAGATACGCAGTATTTT.